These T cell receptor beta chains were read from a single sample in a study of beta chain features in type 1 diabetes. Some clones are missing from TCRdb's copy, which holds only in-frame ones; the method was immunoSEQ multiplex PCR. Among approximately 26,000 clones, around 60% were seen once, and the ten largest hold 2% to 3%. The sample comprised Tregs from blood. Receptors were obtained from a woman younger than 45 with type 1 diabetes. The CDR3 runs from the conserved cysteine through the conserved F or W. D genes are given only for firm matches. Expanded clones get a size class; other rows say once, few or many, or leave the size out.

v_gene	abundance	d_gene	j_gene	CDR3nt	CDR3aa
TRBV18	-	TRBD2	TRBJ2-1	TGTGCCAGCTCACCCTTGACTAGCGGGAGAGGCAATGAGCAGTTCTTC	CASSPLTSGRGNEQFF
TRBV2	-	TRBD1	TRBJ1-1	TGTGCCACCTCGGGACAGCCGGACACTGAAGCTTTCTTT	CATSGQPDTEAFF
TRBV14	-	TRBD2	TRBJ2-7	TGTGCCAGCAGCCGAATTGGGACTAGCGGGAGGGGTGAGCAGTACTTC	CASSRIGTSGRGEQYF
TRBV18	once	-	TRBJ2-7	TGTGCCAGCTCACCAGGAGCGGGCACTTACGAGCAGTACTTC	CASSPGAGTYEQYF
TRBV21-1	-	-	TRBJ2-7	TGTGCCAGCAGCAAAGCGGGCCCGAACAGGGAGAGTGGCCTGGCCTACGAGCAGTACTTC	CASSKAGPNRESGLAYEQYF
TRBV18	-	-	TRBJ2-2	TGTGCCAGCTCACGGAATAGCGGGAACACCGGGGAGCTGTTTTTT	CASSRNSGNTGELFF
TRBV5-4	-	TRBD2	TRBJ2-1	TGTGCCAGCAGCTTCGCGCTAGCGGGAGAGAGGGCCTACAATGAGCAGTTCTTC	CASSFALAGERAYNEQFF
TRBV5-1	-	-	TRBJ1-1	TGCGCCAGCAGCCTCGGGGACATCTACACTGAAGCTTTCTTT	CASSLGDIYTEAFF
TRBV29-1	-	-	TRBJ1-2	TGCAGCGCCCCCCGGGGGGACTATGGCTACACCTTC	CSAPRGDYGYTF
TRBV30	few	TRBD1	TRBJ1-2	TGTGCCTGGAGGAGTACAGGGGGCGCGACGAACTATGGCTACACCTTC	CAWRSTGGATNYGYTF
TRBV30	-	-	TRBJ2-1	TGTGCCTGGGGCGGACAGTACAATGAGCAGTTCTTC	CAWGGQYNEQFF
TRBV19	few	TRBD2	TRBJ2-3	TGTGCCAGTAGTATCAGTCGGGCAGCGGGGACAGATACGCAGTATTTT	CASSISRAAGTDTQYF
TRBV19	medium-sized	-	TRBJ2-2	TGTGCCAGTAGTATCGAACGGGGGACCGGGGAGCTGTTTTTT	CASSIERGTGELFF
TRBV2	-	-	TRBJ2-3	TGTGCCAGCGAACTCTCCAGGGTCACAGATACGCAGTATTTT	CASELSRVTDTQYF
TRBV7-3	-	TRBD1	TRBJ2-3	TGTGCCAGCAGCCAGGGACAGACTCCAGATACGCAGTATTTT	CASSQGQTPDTQYF
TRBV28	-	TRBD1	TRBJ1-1	TGTGCCAGCAGTGGAACTGACAGGGGAGGTACTGAAGCTTTCTTT	CASSGTDRGGTEAFF
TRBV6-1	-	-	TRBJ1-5	TGTGCCAGCAGTGCCAGGGGCGGCAATCAGCCCCAGCATTTT	CASSARGGNQPQHF
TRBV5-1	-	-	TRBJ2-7	TGCGCCAGCAGCTCTCAGGGGAATTGGTACGAGCAGTACTTC	CASSSQGNWYEQYF
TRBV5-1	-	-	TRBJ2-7	TGCGCCAGCATGGGCGAATACGAGCAGTACTTC	CASMGEYEQYF
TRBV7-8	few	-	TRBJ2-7	TGTGCCAGCAGCCGCAACCCCTACGAGCAGTACTTC	CASSRNPYEQYF
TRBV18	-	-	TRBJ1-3	TGTGCCAGCTCACCACCGGGCGGGAGCTCTGGAAACACCATATATTTT	CASSPPGGSSGNTIYF
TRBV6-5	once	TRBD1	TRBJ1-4	TGTGCCAGCAGTTACTCCGGGACAGGGGATGAAAAACTGTTTTTT	CASSYSGTGDEKLFF
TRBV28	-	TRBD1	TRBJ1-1	TGTGCCAGCAGTCTCCCCTACAGGGGGTTGAACACTGAAGCTTTCTTT	CASSLPYRGLNTEAFF
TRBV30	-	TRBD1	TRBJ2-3	TGTGCCTGGAGTGTAACAGGGGGGACAGATACGCAGTATTTT	CAWSVTGGTDTQYF
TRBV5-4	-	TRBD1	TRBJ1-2	TGTGCCAGCGAATCCGGTACTGGGGACAGGGCGATTGGGGGCTACACCTTC	CASESGTGDRAIGGYTF
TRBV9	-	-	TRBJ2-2	TGTGCCAGCAGAGAGACAGCTCTGTACACCGGGGAGCTGTTTTTT	CASRETALYTGELFF
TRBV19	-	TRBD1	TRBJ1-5	TGTGCCAGTAGTGGGACAGTTTATAGCAATCAGCCCCAGCATTTT	CASSGTVYSNQPQHF
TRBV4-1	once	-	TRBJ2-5	TGCGCCAGCAGTTTTATGGGGGGAGAGACCCAGTACTTC	CASSFMGGETQYF
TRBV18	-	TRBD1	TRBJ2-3	TGTGCCAGCTCACCACCGGGACAGGGGACAGATACGCAGTATTTT	CASSPPGQGTDTQYF
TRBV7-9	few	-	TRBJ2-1	TGTGCCAGCTCTCTTGGCCTCTACAATGAGCAGTTCTTC	CASSLGLYNEQFF
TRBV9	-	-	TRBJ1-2	TGTGCCAGCAGCGTTGCTTACGAGGGCTACACCTTC	CASSVAYEGYTF
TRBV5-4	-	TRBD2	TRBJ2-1	TGTGCCAGCAGCCGAGGCTATCGGGAGGTCTCCTACAATGAGCAGTTCTTC	CASSRGYREVSYNEQFF
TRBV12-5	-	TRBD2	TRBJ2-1	TGTGCTAGTGGACCAGGGACTAGCGGGACCAATGAGCAGTTCTTC	CASGPGTSGTNEQFF
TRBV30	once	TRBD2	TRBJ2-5	TGTGCCTGGAGTGTGCTAGCGGACGCAACCCAGTACTTC	CAWSVLADATQYF
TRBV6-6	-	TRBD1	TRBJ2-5	TGTGCCAGCAGCCCAGGGGGCGCAGAGACCCAGTACTTC	CASSPGGAETQYF
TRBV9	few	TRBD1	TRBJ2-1	TGTGCCAGCAGCGTATGGGACAGGGCCTACAATGAGCAGTTCTTC	CASSVWDRAYNEQFF
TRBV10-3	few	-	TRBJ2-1	TGTGCCATCAGTGAATCTCTAGACCTGAATGAGCAGTTCTTC	CAISESLDLNEQFF
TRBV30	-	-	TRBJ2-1	TGTGCCTGGAGTAGCTCGGACAATGAGCAGTTCTTC	CAWSSSDNEQFF
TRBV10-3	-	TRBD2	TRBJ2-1	TGTGCCATCAGTGAGTCCCGTCTAGCGGGACTTTACAATGAGCAGTTCTTC	CAISESRLAGLYNEQFF
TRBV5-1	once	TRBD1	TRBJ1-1	TGCGCCAGCAGCTTGGGGCAGGGGGCGCGGGACACTGAAGCTTTCTTT	CASSLGQGARDTEAFF
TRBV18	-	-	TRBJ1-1	TGTGCCAGCTCACCACGAGAGGGATGGTTAGGCACTGAAGCTTTCTTT	CASSPREGWLGTEAFF
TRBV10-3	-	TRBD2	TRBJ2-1	TGTGCCACCGGGGGGGGGAGCGGGAGTCACGATGAGCAGTTCTTC	CATGGGSGSHDEQFF
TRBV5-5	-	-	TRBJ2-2	TGTGCCAGCAGCTTGGCTAGCAGAAACACCGGGGAGCTGTTTTTT	CASSLASRNTGELFF
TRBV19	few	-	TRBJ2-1	TGTGCCAGTAGTCCTATCGGCTCCTACAATGAGCAGTTCTTC	CASSPIGSYNEQFF
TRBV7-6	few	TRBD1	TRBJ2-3	TGTGCCAGCAGCCACTGGACAGGAGACACAGATACGCAGTATTTT	CASSHWTGDTDTQYF
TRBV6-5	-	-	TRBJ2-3	TGTGCCAGCAGTTATGTATTTAAGACAGGTACGCAGTATTTT	CASSYVFKTGTQYF
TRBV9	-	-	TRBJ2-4	TGTGCCAGCAGCGTGACCGACAGAAACATTCAGTACTTC	CASSVTDRNIQYF
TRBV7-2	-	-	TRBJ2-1	TGTGCCAGCAGCTCGACTCTCAATGAGCAGTTCTTC	CASSSTLNEQFF
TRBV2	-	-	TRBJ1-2	TGTGCCAGCAGTGAAGCGTTTCGTGGCTACACCTTC	CASSEAFRGYTF
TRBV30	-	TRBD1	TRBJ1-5	TGTGCCTGCCAGGGGGGCAATAGCAATCAGCCCCAGCATTTT	CACQGGNSNQPQHF
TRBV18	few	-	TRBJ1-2	TGTGCCAGCTCACCACAAAGTCAAGTCGGGTATGGCTACACCTTC	CASSPQSQVGYGYTF
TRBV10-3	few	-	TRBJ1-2	TGTGCCATCAGTGCGGTCTATGGCTACACCTTC	CAISAVYGYTF
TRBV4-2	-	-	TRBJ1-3	TGTGCCAGCAGCCATAAGACAGACACCATATATTTT	CASSHKTDTIYF
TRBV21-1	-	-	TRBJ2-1	TGTGCCAGCAGCAAAGCCGGGCCAAGGCGGGAGGGCGACGATTACAATGAGCAGTTCTTC	CASSKAGPRREGDDYNEQFF
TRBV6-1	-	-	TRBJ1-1	TGTGCCAGCAGGATACGAAAGGGGCTGAACACTGAAGCTTTCTTT	CASRIRKGLNTEAFF
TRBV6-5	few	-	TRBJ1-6	TGTGCCAGCAGTTACTCGACAGCCCTAAATTCACCCCTCCACTTT	CASSYSTALNSPLHF
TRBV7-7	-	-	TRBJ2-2	TGTGCTGGAGGGGGGGGCGCCGGGGAGCTGTTTTTT	CAGGGGAGELFF
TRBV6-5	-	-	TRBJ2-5	TGTGCCAGCAGCCCGGTTCGGGGGGAGACCCAGTACTTC	CASSPVRGETQYF
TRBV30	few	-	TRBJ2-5	TGTGCCTGGGTGAGGGCGGGACCCCTGGAGACCCAGTACTTC	CAWVRAGPLETQYF